The T cell receptor (beta chain) under discussion was sequenced for a study of T cells after yellow fever vaccination. In making TCR cDNA, 5'RACE template switching added a universal primer site and UMIs to it. MiXCR, run by TCRdb on the 5' RACE reads, gives a single entry per CDR3 protein. In the table there are 200,000 to 300,000 distinct CDR3 sequences, 6.5% to 7.5% of which are singletons. Germline V CDR1 and CDR2: DFQATT, SNEGSKA (reference sequence). Trimming took 5 bases from V and 3 from J; bases not matched to a gene: 9. CDR3 length equals 15 residues. For this clonotype: The antigen remains undetermined.

Study-level points and caveats: After the booster, about 95% of CD4 and more than 75% of CD8 primary-response clones were re-detected.

The clonotype was recovered from a young man who received the YFV17D yellow fever vaccine. The chain combines TRBV20-1 with TRBJ2-5; 10 bases line up with TRBD2. The starting material was CD4+ T cells sorted from PBMCs, obtained on the day of the yellow fever booster vaccination. The DNA for the CDR3 is TGCAGTGCTCCTAGCGGGAGCTCGAGGAAAGAGACCCAGTACTTC. Translation gives CSAPSGSSRKETQYF.